What follows are 20 T cell receptor beta chains derived from one specimen sequenced in a study of radiotherapy plus CTLA-4 blockade in lung cancer. The table came from immunoSEQ multiplex PCR; TCRdb's copy has only in-frame clones and leaves some out. The sample has tens of thousands of clones; approximately 83% are singletons. Sequenced here: peripheral blood, sampled from a patient treated with radiotherapy plus ipilimumab. These receptors all come from a human donor with non-small cell lung cancer who had a partial response to radiotherapy plus ipilimumab.

This clone was seen a few times. The V call is TRBV4-1, the J call TRBJ1-3, with a possible D match to TRBD1 (5 bases). The CDR3 loop spans 18 amino acids. From germline, CDR1 is MGHRA and CDR2 YSYEKL. Trimming removed 1 base at V and 1 base at J, with 17 bases between. The CDR3 reads CASSQVYSFGGSGNTIYF. The DNA for the CDR3 is TGCGCCAGCAGCCAAGTATATTCTTTCGGGGGGTCTGGAAACACCATATATTTT.

Concerning this clone: The same CDR3 also results from other DNA sequences found in this sample. V usage is TRBV19 and J usage is TRBJ1-1; TRBD1 agrees at 8 bases. Per the germline V gene, CDR1 is LNHDA and CDR2 is SQIVND (reference sequence). This CDR3 spans 14 amino acids. The junction had 8 bases not matched to a gene; V was cut back by 6 bases and J by 5 bases. The chain's CDR3 is CASSLGTGRTEAFF. In DNA form, the CDR3 reads TGTGCCAGTAGCCTTGGGACAGGCAGGACTGAAGCTTTCTTT. Based on the CDR3 plus reference TRBV19 and TRBJ1-1, the full variable domain is DGGITQSPKYLFRKEGQNVTLSCEQNLNHDAMYWYRQDPGQGLRLIYYSQIVNDFQKGDIAEGYSVSREKKESFPLTVTSAQKNPTAFYLCASSLGTGRTEAFFGQGTRLTVV.

This clone is a singleton in its sample. J is TRBJ2-5 and V is TRBV25-1; 8 nucleotides agree with TRBD2. Germline V gives CDR1 MGHDK, CDR2 SYGVNS. The V segment lost 4 bases and the J segment 5 bases; nucleotides outside the gene matches: 9. The CDR3 has 15 amino acids. The CDR3 reads CASSGSGRGGETQYF. CDR3 sequence (DNA): TGTGCCAGCAGTGGTTCTGGTCGGGGGGGGGAGACCCAGTACTTC.

This chain links TRBV2 with TRBJ2-6; 9 nucleotides align to TRBD1. Germline loops: CDR1 SNHLY, CDR2 FYNNEI. The V segment lost 5 bases and the J segment 2 bases; nucleotides outside the gene matches: 13. The CDR3 covers 19 residues. The CDR3 spells CASSQLSGQGLAGANVLTF. The CDR3 DNA follows: TGTGCCAGCAGTCAACTCTCGGGACAGGGATTAGCTGGGGCCAACGTCCTGACTTTC. Combining the CDR3 with reference TRBV2 and TRBJ2-6 gives the whole variable domain EPEVTQTPSHQVTQMGQEVILRCVPISNHLYFYWYRQILGQKVEFLVSFYNNEISEKSEIFDDQFSVERPDGSNFTLKIRSTKLEDSAMYFCASSQLSGQGLAGANVLTFGAGSRLTVL.

The chain is built from TRBV7-9 and TRBJ1-1; maybe TRBD1 (6 bases). The V gene lost 5 bases and the J gene lost 1 base, with 23 bases spanning the gap. The germline gives CDR1 SEHNR, CDR2 FQNEAQ (reference sequence). CDR3 size: 18 residues. The CDR3 nucleotides are TGTGCCAGCAGCACCCGCCGGGTCGGGGGGCGCGGGAACACTGAAGCTTTCTTT. Encoded protein: CASSTRRVGGRGNTEAFF.

The chain recombines TRBV6-5 with TRBJ2-7, with D perhaps matching TRBD1 (7 bases). Trimming took 7 bases from V and 7 from J, leaving 23 bases between them. Germline values: CDR1 MNHEY, CDR2 SVGAGI. This CDR3 contains 15 residues. The CDR3 reads CASKSRGESATEQYV. CDR3 coding DNA: TGTGCCAGCAAGTCCAGGGGGGAGAGTGCTACGGAGCAGTACGTC.

V gene TRBV18 combines with J gene TRBJ1-1; a possible D gene is TRBD1 (5 bases). The germline V gene has CDR1 KGHSH and CDR2 LQKENI. The V gene lost 3 bases and the J gene lost 5 bases, with 16 bases spanning the gap. This CDR3 contains 15 residues. CDR3 in amino acids: CASSPRQLTATEAFF. CDR3 nucleotide sequence: TGTGCCAGCTCACCTCGACAGCTCACGGCGACTGAAGCTTTCTTT.

This chain connects TRBV11-1 to TRBJ1-2; 7 positions agree with TRBD1. The ends lost 5 bases at V and 0 bases at J; junction bases unmatched: 3. This CDR3 comprises 14 residues. The germline V gene has CDR1 SGHAT and CDR2 FQDESV (reference sequence). CDR3 loop: CASSRDSANYGYTF. In nucleotides, the CDR3 is TGTGCCAGCAGCCGGGACAGCGCTAACTATGGCTACACCTTC. The variable domain in full, completed from reference TRBV11-1 and TRBJ1-2, reads EAEVAQSPRYKITEKSQAVAFWCDPISGHATLYWYRQILGQGPELLVQFQDESVVDDSQLPKDRFSAERLKGVDSTLKIQPAELGDSAMYLCASSRDSANYGYTFGSGTRLTVV.

A few counts support this clone. The V call is TRBV7-9, the J call TRBJ1-5; TRBD1 matches 8 bases. This CDR3 has 14 amino acids. The germline gives CDR1 SEHNR, CDR2 FQNEAQ (reference sequence). With V trimmed by 3 bases and J by 6 bases, 4 bases remained unmatched. The CDR3 nucleotides read TGTGCCAGCAGCTTGGCAGGGGGCCCTCAGCCCCAGCATTTT. Its protein is CASSLAGGPQPQHF.

The chain has TRBV6-5 and TRBJ2-5; 7 bases fit TRBD1. There are 14 residues in the CDR3. Germline CDR1 is MNHEY and CDR2 is SVGAGI. The ends lost 6 bases at V and 3 bases at J; junction bases unmatched: 7. The CDR3 DNA reads TGTGCCAGCAGGCGACAGGGAGTGGAAGAGACCCAGTACTTC. This encodes CASRRQGVEETQYF.

The genes are TRBV11-1 and TRBJ2-5, with 7 bases aligning to TRBD1. In germline, CDR1 is SGHAT, CDR2 FQDESV (reference sequence). The CDR3 runs to 13 residues. The V gene end was trimmed by 5 bases and the J gene end by 5 bases; junction bases not matched to a gene: 5. The CDR3 DNA reads TGTGCCAGCAGCCGCGACAGGGCGGAGACCCAGTACTTC. It is translated as CASSRDRAETQYF.

The chain has TRBV5-1 and TRBJ1-2; D gene uncertain. V lost 7 bases and J lost 3, with 13 bases in between. Germline V gene lookup returns CDR1 SGHRS and CDR2 YFSETQ. The CDR3 totals 13 residues. CDR3 in amino acids: CASRPPQDYGYTF. CDR3 nucleotide sequence: TGCGCCAGCCGGCCCCCCCAGGACTATGGCTACACCTTC.

This clone occurred once. CDR3 region: CASSLVGQGAGGKLFF. In nucleotides, the CDR3 is TGTGCCAGCAGCTTAGTCGGCCAGGGGGCAGGTGGAAAACTGTTTTTT. The V gene is TRBV7-3, the J gene TRBJ1-4; TRBD1 aligns across 8 bases. This CDR3 has 16 residues. With 2 bases clipped from V and 10 bases from J, the junction kept 12 bases outside the gene matches. Germline values: CDR1 SGHTA, CDR2 FQGTGA.

This clone has only a few counts. This chain connects TRBV11-3 to TRBJ1-1; D may be TRBD1 (5 bases). The CDR3 consists of 13 residues. Between the trimmed V and J ends, which lost 5 bases and 6 bases, there was a span of 13 bases. Germline-derived CDR1 and CDR2 are SGHNT and YENEEA. CDR3 DNA: TGTGCCAGCAGCCCCTGGGACTTGGCTGAAGCTTTCTTT. Its translation is CASSPWDLAEAFF.

For the CDR3, the DNA is TGCAGCGTTGATCGGAGGGACAGGGGGCCGGGCGAGCAGTACTTC. Amino acid sequence: CSVDRRDRGPGEQYF. This rearrangement joins TRBV29-1 to TRBJ2-7, with 12 nucleotides matching TRBD1. This CDR3 is built from 15 residues. Germline CDR1 is SQVTM and CDR2 is ANQGSEA. V shed 3 bases, J shed 6 bases, and the junction held 9 bases outside the gene matches.

V usage is TRBV5-1 and J usage is TRBJ2-5; tentative D call: TRBD1 (6 bases). Trimming removed 3 bases from V and 2 bases from J, with 14 bases in between. The CDR3 length is 15 residues. The germline V gene has CDR1 SGHRS and CDR2 YFSETQ. Here the CDR3 reads CASSSYRDGQETQYF. The DNA for the CDR3 is TGCGCCAGCAGCTCCTACAGGGATGGACAAGAGACCCAGTACTTC.

The rearrangement uses TRBV27 and TRBJ1-5, with D unresolved. The germline V and J ends were trimmed by 2 bases and 4 bases, with 12 bases remaining between them. The CDR3 runs 15 residues. The V gene's germline CDR1 is MNHEY and CDR2 SMNVEV (reference sequence). CDR3 sequence: CASSLAGRSNQPQHF. The CDR3 coding sequence is TGTGCCAGCAGTTTAGCTGGGAGAAGTAATCAGCCCCAGCATTTT.

V is TRBV19 and J is TRBJ2-1; D is ambiguous. CDR1 is LNHDA, CDR2 SQIVND, per germline (reference sequence). V lost 5 bases, J lost 2 bases, and 10 bases lay in between. This CDR3 spans 14 amino acids. The CDR3 coding sequence is TGTGCCAGTAGTCCCAGGATCGCCTACAATGAGCAGTTCTTC. Protein: CASSPRIAYNEQFF.

The gene calls are TRBV28 and TRBJ2-3, with TRBD1 as a possible D gene (5 bases). The CDR3 loop spans 13 amino acids. The ends were cut back, 8 bases at V and 2 bases at J, with 11 bases in the middle. The germline CDR1 and CDR2 sequences are MDHEN and SYDVKM. CDR3 DNA sequence: TGTGCCAGCCTTGGGGCGAACACAGATACGCAGTATTTT. Its translation: CASLGANTDTQYF. Looking up the rest from reference TRBV28 and TRBJ2-3 gives the full variable domain: DVKVTQSSRYLVKRTGEKVFLECVQDMDHENMFWYRQDPGLGLRLIYFSYDVKMKEKGDIPEGYSVSREKKERFSLILESASTNQTSMYLCASLGANTDTQYFGPGTRLTVL.

This clone has more than one count but fewer than ten. The chain is built from TRBV4-1 and TRBJ1-3; no firm D call. Trimming shortened V by 1 base and J by 4 bases, and 2 bases separated the two germline ends. From germline, CDR1 is MGHRA and CDR2 YSYEKL. The CDR3 extends over 12 amino acids. The CDR3 here is CASSQVGNTIYF. The CDR3 DNA follows: TGCGCCAGCAGCCAAGTAGGAAACACCATATATTTT.